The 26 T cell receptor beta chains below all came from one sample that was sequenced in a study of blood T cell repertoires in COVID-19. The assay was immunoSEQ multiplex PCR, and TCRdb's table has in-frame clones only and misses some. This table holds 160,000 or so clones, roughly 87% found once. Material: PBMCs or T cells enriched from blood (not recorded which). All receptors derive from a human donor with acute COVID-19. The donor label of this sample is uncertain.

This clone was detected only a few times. CDR3: CASSLTGENTEAFF. For the CDR3, the DNA is TGTGCCAGCTCACTGACAGGGGAAAACACTGAAGCTTTCTTT. The V call is TRBV18, the J call TRBJ1-1; 8 bases agree with TRBD1. Germline V gene lookup returns CDR1 KGHSH and CDR2 LQKENI. The CDR3 loop spans 14 amino acids. The V and J ends lost 4 bases and 2 bases, in that order; junction bases with no gene match: 3. Full variable domain (rest looked up from reference TRBV18 and TRBJ1-1): NAGVMQNPRHLVRRRGQEARLRCSPMKGHSHVYWYRQLPEEGLKFMVYLQKENIIDESGMPKERFSAEFPKEGPSILRIQQVVRGDSAAYFCASSLTGENTEAFFGQGTRLTVV.

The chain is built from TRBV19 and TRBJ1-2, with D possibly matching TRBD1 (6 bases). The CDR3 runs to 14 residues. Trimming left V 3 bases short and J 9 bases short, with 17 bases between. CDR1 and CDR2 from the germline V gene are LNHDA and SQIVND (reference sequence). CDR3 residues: CASSISVGAGSYTF. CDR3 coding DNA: TGTGCCAGTAGTATTTCTGTGGGGGCAGGAAGCTACACCTTC.

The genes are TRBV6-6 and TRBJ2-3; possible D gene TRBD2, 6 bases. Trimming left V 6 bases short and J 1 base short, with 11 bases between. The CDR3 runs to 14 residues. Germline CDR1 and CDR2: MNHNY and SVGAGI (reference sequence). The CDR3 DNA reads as TGTGCCAGCAGCCGGGACTCCGGCACAGATACGCAGTATTTT. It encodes CASSRDSGTDTQYF.

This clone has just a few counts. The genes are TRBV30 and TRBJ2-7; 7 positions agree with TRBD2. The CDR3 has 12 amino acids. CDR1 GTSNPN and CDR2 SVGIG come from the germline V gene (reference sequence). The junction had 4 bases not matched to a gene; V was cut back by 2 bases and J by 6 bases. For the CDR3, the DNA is TGTGCCTGGAGTCAGTGGGGGGGCGAGCAGTACTTC. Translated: CAWSQWGGEQYF.

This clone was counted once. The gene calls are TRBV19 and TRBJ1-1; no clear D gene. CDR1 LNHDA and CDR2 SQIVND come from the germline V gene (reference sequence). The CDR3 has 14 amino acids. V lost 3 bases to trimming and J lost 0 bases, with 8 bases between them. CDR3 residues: CASSMNGMNTEAFF. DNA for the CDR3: TGTGCCAGTAGTATGAACGGGATGAACACTGAAGCTTTCTTT.

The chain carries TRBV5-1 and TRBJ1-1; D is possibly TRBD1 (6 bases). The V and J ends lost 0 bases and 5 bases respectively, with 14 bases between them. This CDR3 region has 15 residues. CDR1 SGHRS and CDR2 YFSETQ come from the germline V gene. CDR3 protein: CASSLADGRGTEAFF. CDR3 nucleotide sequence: TGCGCCAGCAGCTTGGCCGACGGAAGGGGGACTGAAGCTTTCTTT.

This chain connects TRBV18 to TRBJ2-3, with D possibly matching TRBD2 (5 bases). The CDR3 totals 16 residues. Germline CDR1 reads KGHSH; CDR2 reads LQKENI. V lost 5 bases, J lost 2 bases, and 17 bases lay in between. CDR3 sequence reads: CASSSGIRLITDTQYF. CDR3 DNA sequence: TGTGCCAGCTCATCGGGGATTCGGCTTATCACAGATACGCAGTATTTT.

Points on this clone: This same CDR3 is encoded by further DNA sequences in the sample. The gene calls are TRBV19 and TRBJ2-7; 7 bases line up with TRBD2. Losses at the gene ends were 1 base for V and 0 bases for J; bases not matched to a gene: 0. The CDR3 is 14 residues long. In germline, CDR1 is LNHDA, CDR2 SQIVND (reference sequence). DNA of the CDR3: TGTGCCAGTAGTATAGGCGGGAGCTCCTACGAGCAGTACTTC. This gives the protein CASSIGGSSYEQYF. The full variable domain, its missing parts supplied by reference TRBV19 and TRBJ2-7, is DGGITQSPKYLFRKEGQNVTLSCEQNLNHDAMYWYRQDPGQGLRLIYYSQIVNDFQKGDIAEGYSVSREKKESFPLTVTSAQKNPTAFYLCASSIGGSSYEQYFGPGTRLTVT.

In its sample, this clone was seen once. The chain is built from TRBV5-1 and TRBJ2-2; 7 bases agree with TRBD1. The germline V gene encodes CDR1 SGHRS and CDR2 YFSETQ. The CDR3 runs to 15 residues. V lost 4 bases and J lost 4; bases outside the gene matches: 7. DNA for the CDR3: TGCGCCAGCAGCCCCGGGACAGCCTCCACCGGGGAGCTGTTTTTT. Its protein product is CASSPGTASTGELFF.

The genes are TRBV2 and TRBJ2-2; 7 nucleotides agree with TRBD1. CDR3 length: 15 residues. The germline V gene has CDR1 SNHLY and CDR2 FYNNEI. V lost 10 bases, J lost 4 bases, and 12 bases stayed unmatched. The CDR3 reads CATQKDRAGTGELFF. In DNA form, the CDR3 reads TGTGCCACTCAGAAAGACAGGGCCGGCACCGGGGAGCTGTTTTTT.

CDR3 sequence (DNA): TGTGCCAGTAGTAACCAGGGCGAGGCTGAAAAACTGTTTTTT. Translated: CASSNQGEAEKLFF. This rearrangement joins TRBV19 to TRBJ1-4; TRBD1 might be the D (5 bases). Germline assignment: CDR1 LNHDA and CDR2 SQIVND (reference sequence). The CDR3 covers 14 residues. Trimming left V 4 bases short and J 7 bases short, with 13 bases between. Based on the CDR3 plus reference TRBV19 and TRBJ1-4, the full variable domain is DGGITQSPKYLFRKEGQNVTLSCEQNLNHDAMYWYRQDPGQGLRLIYYSQIVNDFQKGDIAEGYSVSREKKESFPLTVTSAQKNPTAFYLCASSNQGEAEKLFFGSGTQLSVL.

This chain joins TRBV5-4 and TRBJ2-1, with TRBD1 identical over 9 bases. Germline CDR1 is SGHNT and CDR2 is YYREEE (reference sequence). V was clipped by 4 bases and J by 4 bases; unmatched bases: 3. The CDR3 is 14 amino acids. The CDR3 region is CASSGTGRYNEQFF. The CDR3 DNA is TGTGCCAGCAGCGGGACAGGGAGGTACAATGAGCAGTTCTTC.

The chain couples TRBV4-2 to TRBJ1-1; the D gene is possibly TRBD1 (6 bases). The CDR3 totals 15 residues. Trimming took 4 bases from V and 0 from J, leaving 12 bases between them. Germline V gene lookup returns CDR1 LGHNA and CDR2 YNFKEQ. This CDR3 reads CASSPQGIVNTEAFF. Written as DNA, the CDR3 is TGTGCCAGCAGCCCACAGGGTATTGTGAACACTGAAGCTTTCTTT.

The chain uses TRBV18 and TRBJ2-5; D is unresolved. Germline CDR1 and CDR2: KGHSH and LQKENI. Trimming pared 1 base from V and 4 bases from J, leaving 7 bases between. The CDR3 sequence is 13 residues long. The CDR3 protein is CASSPRGRETQYF. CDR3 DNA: TGTGCCAGCTCACCACGCGGCAGAGAGACCCAGTACTTC.

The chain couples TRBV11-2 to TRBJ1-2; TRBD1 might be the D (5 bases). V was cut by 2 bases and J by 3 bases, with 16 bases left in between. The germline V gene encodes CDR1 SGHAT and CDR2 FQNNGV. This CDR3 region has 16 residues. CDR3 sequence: CASSLSGNLNDYGYTF. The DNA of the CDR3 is TGTGCCAGCAGCTTATCAGGGAATCTTAATGACTATGGCTACACCTTC.

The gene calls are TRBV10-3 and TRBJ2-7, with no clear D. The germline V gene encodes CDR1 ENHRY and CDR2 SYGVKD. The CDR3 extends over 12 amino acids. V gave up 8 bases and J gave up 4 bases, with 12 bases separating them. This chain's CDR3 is CAISHEDYEQYF. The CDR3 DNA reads TGTGCCATCTCTCACGAGGATTACGAGCAGTACTTC.

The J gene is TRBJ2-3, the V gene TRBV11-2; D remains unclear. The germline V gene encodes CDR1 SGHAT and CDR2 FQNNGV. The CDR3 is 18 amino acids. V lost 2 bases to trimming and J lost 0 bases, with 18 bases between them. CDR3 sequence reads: CASSLSARGTSSTDTQYF. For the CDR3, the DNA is TGTGCCAGCAGCTTATCTGCCCGAGGCACTTCCAGCACAGATACGCAGTATTTT.

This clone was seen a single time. The CDR3 protein is CASSETLAGSNTGELFF. The CDR3 region has the DNA TGTGCCAGCAGCGAGACCCTAGCGGGGTCGAACACCGGGGAGCTGTTTTTT. The chain links TRBV9 to TRBJ2-2, with 9 bases that match TRBD2. CDR1 and CDR2 (germline): SGDLS, YYNGEE. The CDR3 is 17 amino acids. V shed 3 bases and J 0 bases; nucleotides not matched to a gene: 6.

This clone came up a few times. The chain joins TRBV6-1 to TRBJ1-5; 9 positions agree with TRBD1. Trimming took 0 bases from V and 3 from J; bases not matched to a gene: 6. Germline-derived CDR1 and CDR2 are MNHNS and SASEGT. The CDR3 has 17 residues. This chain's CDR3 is CASSEAGTGSFNQPQHF. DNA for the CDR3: TGTGCCAGCAGTGAAGCCGGGACAGGGAGCTTCAATCAGCCCCAGCATTTT.

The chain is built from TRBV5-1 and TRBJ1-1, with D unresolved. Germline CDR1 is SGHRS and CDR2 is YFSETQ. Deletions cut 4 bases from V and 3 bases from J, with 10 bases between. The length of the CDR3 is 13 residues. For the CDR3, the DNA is TGCGCCAGCAGCCTGACAAGAGACACTGAAGCTTTCTTT. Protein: CASSLTRDTEAFF.

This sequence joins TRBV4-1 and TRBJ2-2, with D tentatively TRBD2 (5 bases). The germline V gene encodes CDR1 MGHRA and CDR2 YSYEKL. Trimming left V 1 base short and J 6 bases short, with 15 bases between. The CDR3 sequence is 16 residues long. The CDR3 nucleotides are TGCGCCAGCAGCCAAGGTCGAATTAGCGACCCCGGGGAGCTGTTTTTT. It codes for CASSQGRISDPGELFF.

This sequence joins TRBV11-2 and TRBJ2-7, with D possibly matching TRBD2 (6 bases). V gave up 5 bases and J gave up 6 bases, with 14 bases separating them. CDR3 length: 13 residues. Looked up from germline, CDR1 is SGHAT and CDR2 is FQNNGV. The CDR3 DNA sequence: TGTGCCAGCAGCCCCGAGTGGGGAGGCGAGCAGTACTTC. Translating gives CASSPEWGGEQYF.

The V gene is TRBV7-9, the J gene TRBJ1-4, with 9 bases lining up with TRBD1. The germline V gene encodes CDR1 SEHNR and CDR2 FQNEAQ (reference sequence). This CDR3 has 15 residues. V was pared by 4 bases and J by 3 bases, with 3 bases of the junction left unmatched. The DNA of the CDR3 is TGTGCCAGCAGCTCCCGACAGGGGGCTAATGAAAAACTGTTTTTT. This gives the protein CASSSRQGANEKLFF.

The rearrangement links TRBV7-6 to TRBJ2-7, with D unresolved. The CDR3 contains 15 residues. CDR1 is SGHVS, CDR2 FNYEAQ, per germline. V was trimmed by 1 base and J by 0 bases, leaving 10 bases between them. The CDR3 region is CASSLGSLSSYEQYF. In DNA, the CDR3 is TGTGCCAGCAGCTTAGGGTCCCTTAGCTCCTACGAGCAGTACTTC.

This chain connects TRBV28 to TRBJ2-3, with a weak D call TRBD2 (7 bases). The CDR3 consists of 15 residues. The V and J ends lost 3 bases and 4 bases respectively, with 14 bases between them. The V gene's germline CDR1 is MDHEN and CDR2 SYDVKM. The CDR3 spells CASSLIGGEADTQYF. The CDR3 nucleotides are TGTGCCAGCAGTTTGATAGGGGGGGAGGCAGATACGCAGTATTTT.

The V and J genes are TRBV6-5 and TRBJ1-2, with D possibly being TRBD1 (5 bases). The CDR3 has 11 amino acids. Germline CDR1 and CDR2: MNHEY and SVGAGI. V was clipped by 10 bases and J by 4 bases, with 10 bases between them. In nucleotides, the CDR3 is TGTGCCACCGGGGGTGGCTATGGCTACACCTTC. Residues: CATGGGYGYTF.